The rows below give T cell receptor beta chains drawn from one sample of a study of CD8+ T cells in alopecia areata. The data were produced by immunoSEQ multiplex PCR, yet TCRdb's version contains in-frame clones alone and is incomplete. The top ten clones hold approximately 2.4% of a sample with 200,000 to 250,000 clones, 40% to 45% of them seen once. Source: CD4+ T cells sorted from blood, taken at approximately week 36, from a patient treated with tofacitinib. These receptors came from a human donor with alopecia areata. CDR3s include the opening cysteine and the closing phenylalanine or tryptophan. D genes are given only for firm matches. Where a row states a size, it is once, few, many or the class of an expanded clone; other rows omit it.

>TRBJ2-3|TRBV14|NA|few
CASSQLQSATDTQYF
TGTGCCAGCAGCCAACTCCAGTCAGCCACAGATACGCAGTATTTT
>TRBJ1-2|TRBV5-8|NA|NA
CASSTGGETWGYTF
TGTGCCAGCAGCACGGGAGGGGAGACGTGGGGCTACACCTTC
>TRBJ2-1|TRBV20-1|NA|few
CSAPVGSEQFF
TGCAGTGCCCCCGTCGGGTCTGAGCAGTTCTTC
>TRBJ1-1|TRBV7-9|NA|NA
CASSLFQRIEAFF
TGTGCCAGCAGCTTATTTCAGAGAATAGAAGCTTTCTTT
>TRBJ2-1|TRBV2|TRBD2|NA
CASSGTRIGNEQFF
TGTGCCAGCAGCGGGACTAGGATAGGGAATGAGCAGTTCTTC
>TRBJ1-5|TRBV29-1|NA|NA
CSVGLDPNQPQHF
TGCAGCGTTGGCCTAGATCCTAATCAGCCCCAGCATTTT
>TRBJ2-2|TRBV7-2|NA|few
CASSLDWNTGELFF
TGTGCCAGCAGCTTGGACTGGAACACCGGGGAGCTGTTTTTT
>TRBJ2-2|TRBV6-5|NA|few
CASSYAGHPNTGELFF
TGTGCCAGCAGTTACGCGGGACACCCAAACACCGGGGAGCTGTTTTTT
>TRBJ2-1|TRBV29-1|TRBD1|NA
CSLRQGVYNEQFF
TGCAGCCTACGACAGGGGGTCTACAATGAGCAGTTCTTC
>TRBJ2-3|TRBV29-1|TRBD2|NA
CSTDLSGSADTQYF
TGCAGCACTGATTTGAGCGGGAGCGCAGATACGCAGTATTTT
>TRBJ2-5|TRBV25-1|TRBD2|NA
CASSPTNRLAVKETQYF
TGTGCCAGCAGCCCCACCAACCGACTAGCGGTAAAAGAGACCCAGTACTTC
>TRBJ1-1|TRBV27|TRBD1|few
CASRPFTGVNTEAFF
TGTGCCAGCCGGCCATTCACAGGGGTGAACACTGAAGCTTTCTTT
>TRBJ2-7|TRBV30|TRBD1|few
CAGDSPSYEQYF
TGTGCCGGGGACAGCCCCTCCTACGAGCAGTACTTC
>TRBJ1-3|TRBV9|NA|few
CASRSSGNTIYF
TGTGCCAGCAGGTCCTCTGGAAACACCATATATTTT
>TRBJ2-7|TRBV19|NA|NA
CASSMGAGRTYEQYF
TGTGCCAGTAGTATGGGTGCGGGAAGGACCTACGAGCAGTACTTC
>TRBJ2-3|TRBV5-1|TRBD2|NA
CASSQDPGGRADTQYF
TGCGCCAGCAGCCAGGATCCGGGAGGAAGGGCAGATACGCAGTATTTT
>TRBJ2-7|TRBV2|TRBD1|few
CASSGQGYEQYF
TGTGCCAGCAGTGGACAGGGTTACGAGCAGTACTTC
>TRBJ2-7|TRBV6-5|NA|NA
CASSIPQSYEQYF
TGTGCCAGCTCTATTCCACAGTCCTACGAGCAGTACTTC
>TRBJ2-7|TRBV28|TRBD2|few
CASSPQLAGGYEQYF
TGTGCCAGCAGTCCCCAACTAGCGGGAGGGTACGAGCAGTACTTC
>TRBJ1-2|TRBV21-1|NA|NA
CASSKGDGHGYTF
TGTGCCAGCAGCAAAGGGGACGGCCATGGCTACACCTTC
>TRBJ2-3|TRBV18|NA|NA
CASSPSDTQYF
TGTGCCAGCTCACCATCAGATACGCAGTATTTT
>TRBJ1-3|TRBV10-3|NA|medium-sized
CAIAQGGNTIYF
TGTGCCATAGCACAGGGAGGAAACACCATATATTTT
>TRBJ2-2|TRBV19|NA|few
CACPSNSNTGELFF
TGTGCCTGCCCATCAAATTCGAACACCGGGGAGCTGTTTTTT
>TRBJ2-1|TRBV29-1|TRBD2|NA
CSAGLAGGYEQFF
TGCAGCGCTGGACTAGCGGGAGGGTATGAGCAGTTCTTC
>TRBJ1-1|TRBV9|NA|NA
CASSPQARDTEAFF
TGTGCCAGCAGCCCCCAGGCGAGGGACACTGAAGCTTTCTTT
>TRBJ2-5|TRBV27|TRBD1|NA
CASARQGASETQYF
TGTGCCAGCGCAAGACAGGGGGCGTCGGAGACCCAGTACTTC
>TRBJ2-3|TRBV5-6|NA|few
CASSPLTSTDTQYF
TGTGCCAGCAGCCCACTGACTAGTACCGATACGCAGTATTTT
>TRBJ1-2|TRBV29-1|NA|NA
CSVSTDGTKTNYGYTF
TGCAGCGTTTCGACGGACGGAACCAAAACTAACTATGGCTACACCTTC
>TRBJ2-2|TRBV28|TRBD1|NA
CASSSTGGAIWELFF
TGTGCCAGCAGTTCGACAGGGGGCGCAATCTGGGAGCTGTTTTTT
>TRBJ2-3|TRBV7-2|TRBD2|few
CASSLAFGGRDHF
TGTGCCAGCAGCTTAGCGTTTGGCGGGAGGGACCATTTT
>TRBJ2-3|TRBV6-1|NA|few
CASSARDASTDTQYF
TGTGCCAGCAGTGCTCGGGACGCCAGCACAGATACGCAGTATTTT
>TRBJ2-1|TRBV29-1|NA|NA
CSVGLRYSYNEQFF
TGCAGCGTTGGTTTGCGATACTCCTACAATGAGCAGTTCTTC
>TRBJ2-3|TRBV11-2|NA|few
CASSPGTPTDTQYF
TGTGCCAGCAGCCCCGGGACACCCACAGATACGCAGTATTTT
>TRBJ1-2|TRBV29-1|TRBD1|NA
CSVERDRENYGYTF
TGCAGCGTTGAAAGGGACAGGGAGAATTATGGCTACACCTTC
>TRBJ2-5|TRBV2|TRBD1|few
CARGGPLVAETQYF
TGTGCCAGAGGGGGCCCCTTGGTGGCAGAGACCCAGTACTTC
>TRBJ2-5|TRBV29-1|NA|NA
CSYMGQQQQETQYF
TGCAGCTACATGGGGCAGCAACAACAAGAGACCCAGTACTTC
>TRBJ2-1|TRBV14|NA|NA
CASSQAWANNEQFF
TGTGCCAGCAGCCAAGCGTGGGCCAATAATGAGCAGTTCTTC
>TRBJ1-1|TRBV4-1|NA|many
CASSPSFEREGSAFF
TGCGCCAGCAGCCCCTCCTTCGAGCGGGAAGGTTCGGCTTTCTTT
>TRBJ2-3|TRBV29-1|NA|NA
CSVDGVRDSSTDTQYF
TGCAGCGTTGATGGGGTGCGGGACTCAAGCACAGATACGCAGTATTTT
>TRBJ1-4|TRBV9|NA|NA
CASSVGGNSATNEKLFF
TGTGCCAGCAGCGTAGGTGGGAATTCTGCAACTAATGAAAAACTGTTTTTT
>TRBJ2-5|TRBV15|NA|NA
CATSRGAPVKSHQETQYF
TGTGCCACCAGCAGGGGGGCACCAGTTAAGAGCCACCAAGAGACCCAGTACTTC
>TRBJ1-1|TRBV30|NA|NA
CAWSNWENTEAFF
TGTGCCTGGAGTAATTGGGAAAACACTGAAGCTTTCTTT
>TRBJ2-1|TRBV7-9|NA|few
CASSFSLSFEVKNEQFF
TGTGCCAGCAGCTTCTCCCTGTCTTTTGAGGTTAAGAATGAGCAGTTCTTC
>TRBJ2-1|TRBV9|NA|NA
CASSVDPGGTEQFF
TGTGCCAGCAGCGTAGATCCAGGGGGGACTGAGCAGTTCTTC
>TRBJ2-7|TRBV30|NA|NA
CAWSVQGNEQYF
TGTGCCTGGAGTGTACAAGGGAACGAGCAGTACTTC
>TRBJ1-3|TRBV30|NA|NA
CAWSVSGNTIYF
TGTGCCTGGAGTGTTTCTGGAAACACCATATATTTT
>TRBJ2-5|TRBV5-1|TRBD2|NA
CASSLVAGGLQETQYF
TGCGCCAGCAGCTTGGTAGCGGGAGGCCTCCAAGAGACCCAGTACTTC
>TRBJ1-5|TRBV10-2|TRBD1|NA
CASGGTGNSNQPQHF
TGCGCCAGCGGAGGGACAGGCAATAGCAATCAGCCCCAGCATTTT
>TRBJ1-2|TRBV14|NA|few
CASSLGHYGYTF
TGTGCCAGCAGCCTGGGACACTATGGCTACACCTTC
>TRBJ1-2|TRBV6-5|NA|NA
CASRDGPNYGYTF
TGTGCCAGCCGGGACGGCCCAAACTATGGCTACACCTTC
>TRBJ2-5|TRBV7-2|TRBD1|few
CASRRDRGVETQYF
TGTGCCAGCAGACGGGACAGGGGAGTAGAGACCCAGTACTTC
>TRBJ2-5|TRBV7-2|NA|once
CASSLALPFQETQYF
TGTGCCAGCAGCTTAGCGCTTCCTTTCCAAGAGACCCAGTACTTC
>TRBJ2-1|TRBV2|NA|NA
CASTTDSGPYNEQFF
TGTGCCAGCACCACGGACAGCGGGCCCTACAATGAGCAGTTCTTC
>TRBJ2-7|TRBV4-2|NA|few
CASSQAQDGTPYEQYF
TGTGCCAGCAGCCAGGCCCAGGACGGAACTCCCTACGAGCAGTACTTC
>TRBJ2-1|TRBV10-3|TRBD2|NA
CAISPGGGNNEQFF
TGTGCCATCAGCCCTGGGGGGGGTAACAATGAGCAGTTCTTC
>TRBJ2-5|TRBV30|NA|NA
CAWSPGRRETQYF
TGTGCCTGGAGTCCAGGCCGGCGGGAGACCCAGTACTTC
>TRBJ2-7|TRBV28|TRBD2|NA
CASSFKRGSYEQYF
TGTGCCAGCAGTTTCAAGCGGGGCTCCTACGAGCAGTACTTC
>TRBJ1-1|TRBV19|TRBD1|NA
CASTDRGQGEAFF
TGTGCCAGTACCGACAGGGGGCAGGGTGAAGCTTTCTTT
>TRBJ1-1|TRBV11-2|TRBD1|few
CASSVRGGGAGNTEAFF
TGTGCCAGCAGCGTACGGGGAGGGGGCGCGGGGAACACTGAAGCTTTCTTT